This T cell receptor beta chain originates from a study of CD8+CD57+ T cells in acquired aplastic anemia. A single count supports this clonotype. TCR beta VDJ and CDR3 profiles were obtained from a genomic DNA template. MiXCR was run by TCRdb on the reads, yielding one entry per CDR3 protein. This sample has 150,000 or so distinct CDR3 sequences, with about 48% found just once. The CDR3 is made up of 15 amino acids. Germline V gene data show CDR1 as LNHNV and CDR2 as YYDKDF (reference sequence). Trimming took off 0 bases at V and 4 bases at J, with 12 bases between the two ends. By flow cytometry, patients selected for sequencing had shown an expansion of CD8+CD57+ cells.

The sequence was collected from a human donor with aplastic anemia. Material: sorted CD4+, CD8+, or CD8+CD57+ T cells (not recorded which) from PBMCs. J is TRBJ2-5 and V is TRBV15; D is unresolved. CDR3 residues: CATSRDRNQGETQYF. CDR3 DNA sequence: TGTGCCACCAGCAGAGATAGGAATCAAGGAGAGACCCAGTACTTC.